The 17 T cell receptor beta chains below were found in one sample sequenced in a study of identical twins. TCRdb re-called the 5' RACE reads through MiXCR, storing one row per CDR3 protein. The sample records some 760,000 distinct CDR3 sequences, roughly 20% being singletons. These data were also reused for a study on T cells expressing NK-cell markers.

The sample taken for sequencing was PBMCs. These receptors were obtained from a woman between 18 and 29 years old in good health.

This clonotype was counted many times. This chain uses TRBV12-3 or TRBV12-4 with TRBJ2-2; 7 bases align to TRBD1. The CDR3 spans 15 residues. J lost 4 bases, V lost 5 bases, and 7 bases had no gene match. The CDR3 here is CASSHGQDSTGELFF. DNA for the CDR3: TGTGCCAGCAGTCACGGACAGGACAGCACCGGGGAGCTGTTTTTT.

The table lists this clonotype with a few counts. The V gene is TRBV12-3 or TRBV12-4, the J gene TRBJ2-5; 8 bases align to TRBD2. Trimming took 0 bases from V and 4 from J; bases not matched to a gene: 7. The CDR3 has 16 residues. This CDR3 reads CASSLAGAGGGETQYF. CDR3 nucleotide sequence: TGTGCCAGCAGTTTAGCAGGGGCGGGAGGAGGAGAGACCCAGTACTTC.

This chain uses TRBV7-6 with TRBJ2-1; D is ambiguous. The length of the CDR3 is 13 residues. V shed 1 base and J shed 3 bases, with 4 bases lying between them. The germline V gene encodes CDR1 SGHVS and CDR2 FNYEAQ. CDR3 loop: CASSLDHYNEQFF. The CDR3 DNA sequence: TGTGCCAGCAGCTTAGATCACTACAATGAGCAGTTCTTC.

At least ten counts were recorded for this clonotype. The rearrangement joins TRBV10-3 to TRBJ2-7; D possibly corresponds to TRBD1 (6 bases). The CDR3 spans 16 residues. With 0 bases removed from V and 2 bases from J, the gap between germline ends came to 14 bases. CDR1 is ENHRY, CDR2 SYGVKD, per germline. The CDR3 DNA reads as TGTGCCATCAGTGAGTCGAAGGGGGTACAGCCCTACGAGCAGTACTTC. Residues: CAISESKGVQPYEQYF.

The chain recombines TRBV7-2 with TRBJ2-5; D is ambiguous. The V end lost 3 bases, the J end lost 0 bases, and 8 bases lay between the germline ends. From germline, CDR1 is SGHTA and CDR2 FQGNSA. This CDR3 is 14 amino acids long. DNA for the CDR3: TGTGCCAGCAGCTTCGTCTGGGACCAAGAGACCCAGTACTTC. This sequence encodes CASSFVWDQETQYF. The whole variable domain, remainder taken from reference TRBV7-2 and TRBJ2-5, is GAGVSQSPSNKVTEKGKDVELRCDPISGHTALYWYRQSLGQGLEFLIYFQGNSAPDKSGLPSDRFSAERTGGSVSTLTIQRTQQEDSAVYLCASSFVWDQETQYFGPGTRLLVL.

CDR3 DNA sequence: TGTGCCAGCAGCTCTCGACCTGGTGGAGCCGGGGAGCTGTTTTTT. Amino acids: CASSSRPGGAGELFF. The J gene is TRBJ2-2, the V gene TRBV7-9, with unresolved D. Germline V gives CDR1 SEHNR, CDR2 FQNEAQ (reference sequence). V was pared by 4 bases and J by 6 bases, with 15 bases between. The CDR3 length is 15 residues.

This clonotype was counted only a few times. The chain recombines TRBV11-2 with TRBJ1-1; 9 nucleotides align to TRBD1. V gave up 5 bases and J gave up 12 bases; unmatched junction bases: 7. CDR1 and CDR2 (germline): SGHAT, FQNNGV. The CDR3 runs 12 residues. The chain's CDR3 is CASSPDRGRTFF. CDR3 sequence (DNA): TGTGCCAGCAGCCCGGACAGGGGACGGACTTTCTTT.

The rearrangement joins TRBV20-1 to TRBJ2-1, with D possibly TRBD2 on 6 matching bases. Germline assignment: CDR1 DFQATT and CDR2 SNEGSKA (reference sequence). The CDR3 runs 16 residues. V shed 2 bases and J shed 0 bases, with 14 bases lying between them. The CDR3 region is CSARIRRGNSYNEQFF. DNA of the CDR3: TGCAGTGCTAGAATTCGGCGGGGAAACTCCTACAATGAGCAGTTCTTC.

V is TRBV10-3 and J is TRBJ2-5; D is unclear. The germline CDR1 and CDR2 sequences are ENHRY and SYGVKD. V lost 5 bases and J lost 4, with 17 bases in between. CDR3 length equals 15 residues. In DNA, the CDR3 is TGTGCCATCAGTCCCGGCGGCCGTGGGGTAGAGACCCAGTACTTC. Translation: CAISPGGRGVETQYF.

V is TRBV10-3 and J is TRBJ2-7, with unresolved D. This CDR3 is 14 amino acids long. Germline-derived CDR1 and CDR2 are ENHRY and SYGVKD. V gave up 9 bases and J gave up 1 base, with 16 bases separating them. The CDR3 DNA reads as TGTGCCATTCAAATCGGCCCCGGTTCCTACGAGCAGTACTTC. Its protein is CAIQIGPGSYEQYF.

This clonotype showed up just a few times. This CDR3 reads CASSFWAGGHNEQFF. The CDR3 DNA reads TGTGCCAGCAGTTTTTGGGCAGGGGGCCACAATGAGCAGTTCTTC. The chain recombines TRBV12-3 or TRBV12-4 with TRBJ2-1; 8 positions agree with TRBD1. J gave up 5 bases and V 3 bases, and 6 bases lay outside the gene matches. CDR3 length: 15 amino acids.

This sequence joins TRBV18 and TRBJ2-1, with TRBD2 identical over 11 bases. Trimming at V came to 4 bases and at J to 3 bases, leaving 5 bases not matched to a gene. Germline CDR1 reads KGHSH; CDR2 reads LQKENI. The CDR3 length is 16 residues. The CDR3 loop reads CASSLGLAGHYNEQFF. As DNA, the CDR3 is TGTGCCAGCTCACTCGGACTAGCGGGTCACTACAATGAGCAGTTCTTC.

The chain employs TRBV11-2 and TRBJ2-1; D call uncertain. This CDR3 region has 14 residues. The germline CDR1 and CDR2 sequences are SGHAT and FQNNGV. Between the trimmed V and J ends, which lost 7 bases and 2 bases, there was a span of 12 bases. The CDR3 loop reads CASTRSLTYNEQFF. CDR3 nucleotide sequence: TGTGCCAGCACTCGGAGTCTTACCTACAATGAGCAGTTCTTC.

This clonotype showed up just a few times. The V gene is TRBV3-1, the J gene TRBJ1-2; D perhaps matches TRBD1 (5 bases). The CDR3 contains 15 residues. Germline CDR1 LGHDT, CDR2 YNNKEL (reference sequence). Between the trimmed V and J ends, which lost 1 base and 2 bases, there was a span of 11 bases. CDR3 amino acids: CASSQGFGGNYGYTF. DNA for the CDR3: TGTGCCAGCAGCCAAGGGTTCGGGGGGAACTATGGCTACACCTTC.

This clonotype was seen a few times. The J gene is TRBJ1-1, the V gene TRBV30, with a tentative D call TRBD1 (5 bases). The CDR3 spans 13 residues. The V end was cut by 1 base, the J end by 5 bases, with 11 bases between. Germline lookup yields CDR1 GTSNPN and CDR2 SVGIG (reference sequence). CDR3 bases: TGTGCCTGGAGTGGAGGACACGGTACTGAAGCTTTCTTT. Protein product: CAWSGGHGTEAFF.

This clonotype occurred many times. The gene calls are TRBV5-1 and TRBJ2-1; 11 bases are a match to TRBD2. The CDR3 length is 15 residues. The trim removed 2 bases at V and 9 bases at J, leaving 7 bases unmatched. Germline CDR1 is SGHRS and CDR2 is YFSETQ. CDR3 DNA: TGCGCCAGCAGCTTTAGCGGGGGGGCCGAGGTTGAGCAGTTCTTC. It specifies CASSFSGGAEVEQFF.

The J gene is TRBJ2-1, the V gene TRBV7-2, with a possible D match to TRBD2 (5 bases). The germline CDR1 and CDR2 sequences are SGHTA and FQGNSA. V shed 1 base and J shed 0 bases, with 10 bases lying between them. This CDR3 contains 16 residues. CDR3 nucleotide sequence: TGTGCCAGCAGCTTAGTTTCCACTAGCTCCTACAATGAGCAGTTCTTC. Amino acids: CASSLVSTSSYNEQFF.